This entry describes one T cell receptor (beta chain). Its antigen is unknown. The data derive from a study of T cells in Graves' hyperthyroidism and ophthalmopathy. General study points: Blood also contained most expanded thyroid clonotypes above 0.001.

Amplified TCR beta CDR3 regions came from RNA transcripts. A first-round RT-PCR of the TCR CDR3 used the HTBI primer set. TCRdb re-called the multiplex PCR reads with MiXCR, one entry per CDR3 protein. The table has 750,000 to 950,000 distinct CDR3 sequences, around 38% seen once; the top ten hold approximately 8.7%. CDR1 is SGHVS and CDR2 is FQNEAQ in the germline V gene. This CDR3 comprises 15 residues. Trimming shortened V by 5 bases and J by 7 bases, and 18 bases separated the two germline ends. The chain is built from TRBV7-8 and TRBJ1-5, with a weak D call TRBD1 (6 bases). The TCR comes from a man between 18 and 29 years old with Graves' hyperthyroidism. Sequences were obtained from blood. The CDR3 loop reads CASSINRERRQPQHF. Here the CDR3 DNA reads TGTGCCAGCAGCATAAACAGGGAACGGCGGCAGCCCCAGCATTTT.